Listed below are T cell receptor beta chains from one sample, sequenced in a study of cytomegalovirus exposure and HLA in healthy donors. TCRdb's table, derived via immunoSEQ multiplex PCR, lists solely in-frame clones and lacks some. Of 150,000 to 200,000 clones listed, approximately 80% are singletons. The sequencing input was PBMCs. Every receptor here comes from a man aged 18 to 29 in good health and CMV-seropositive. The CDR3 runs from the conserved cysteine through the conserved F or W. D genes are given only for firm matches. Rows may omit the clone size; those that give it use once, few, many or a size class.

CDR3 length	V gene	J gene	clone size	D gene	CDR3 protein	CDR3 DNA
13	TRBV6-1	TRBJ2-7	few	TRBD1	CASSTDRGLEQYF	TGTGCCAGCAGTACGGACAGGGGGCTTGAGCAGTACTTC
14	TRBV4-1	TRBJ2-7	once	NA	CASSHIKGIHEQYF	TGCGCCAGCAGCCATATCAAGGGGATCCACGAGCAGTACTTC
15	TRBV4-3	TRBJ1-1	once	NA	CASSQERRGDTEAFF	TGCGCCAGCAGCCAAGAGAGGCGCGGGGACACTGAAGCTTTCTTT
15	TRBV4-1	TRBJ2-3	once	TRBD2	CASSQGLAGVYTQYF	TGCGCCAGCAGCCAAGGTCTAGCGGGAGTATATACGCAGTATTTT
13	TRBV7-9	TRBJ1-2	NA	NA	CASNPPVNYGYTF	TGTGCCAGCAACCCCCCAGTTAACTATGGCTACACCTTC
14	TRBV15	TRBJ1-5	NA	NA	CATSGGAPNQPQHF	TGTGCCACCAGCGGGGGGGCACCCAATCAGCCCCAGCATTTT
12	TRBV30	TRBJ1-2	NA	NA	CAWSVGADGYTF	TGTGCCTGGAGTGTAGGAGCCGATGGCTACACCTTC
12	TRBV2	TRBJ1-1	NA	NA	CASGRGVWEAFF	TGTGCCAGCGGGCGGGGGGTATGGGAAGCTTTCTTT
14	TRBV5-1	TRBJ2-7	NA	TRBD1	CASSLVGQDYEQYF	TGCGCCAGCAGCTTGGTGGGACAGGACTACGAGCAGTACTTC
14	TRBV7-2	TRBJ2-7	NA	TRBD2	CASSPRASGYEQYF	TGTGCCAGCAGCCCCAGGGCTAGCGGGTACGAGCAGTACTTC
14	TRBV10-2	TRBJ2-7	NA	TRBD2	CASSPGTSRYEQYF	TGCGCCAGCAGTCCCGGGACTAGCCGCTACGAGCAGTACTTC
15	TRBV19	TRBJ1-1	NA	TRBD1	CASSPWGQGRPEAFF	TGTGCCAGTAGTCCTTGGGGACAGGGAAGACCTGAAGCTTTCTTT
13	TRBV6-1	TRBJ1-4	NA	NA	CASSVGGAEKLFF	TGTGCCAGCAGTGTTGGAGGGGCCGAAAAACTGTTTTTT
13	TRBV5-6	TRBJ1-1	NA	NA	CASSLGANTEAFF	TGTGCCAGCAGCTTGGGCGCGAACACTGAAGCTTTCTTT
15	TRBV30	TRBJ2-5	NA	TRBD2	CALGGGRVYRETQYF	TGTGCCTTGGGGGGGGGTAGGGTCTATAGAGAGACCCAGTACTTC
15	TRBV28	TRBJ2-7	NA	TRBD2	CASSLSLAGGYEQYF	TGTGCCAGCAGTTTATCGCTAGCGGGAGGCTACGAGCAGTACTTC
15	TRBV7-9	TRBJ2-1	NA	TRBD2	CASSLPGLGESRQFF	TGTGCCAGCAGCTTACCGGGACTAGGCGAGTCTCGGCAGTTCTTC
14	TRBV13	TRBJ2-7	NA	NA	CASSPRTGGYEQYF	TGTGCCAGCAGCCCCCGGACTGGAGGGTACGAGCAGTACTTC
11	TRBV6-1	TRBJ1-1	NA	NA	CASSLKIEAFF	TGTGCCAGCAGCCTTAAAATTGAAGCTTTCTTT
14	TRBV2	TRBJ1-1	NA	NA	CASNPTETNTEAFF	TGTGCCAGCAATCCGACAGAGACGAACACTGAAGCTTTCTTT
15	TRBV5-4	TRBJ2-3	once	TRBD2	CASRLAGVIPDTQYF	TGTGCCAGCAGGTTAGCGGGAGTTATACCAGATACGCAGTATTTT
16	TRBV4-1	TRBJ2-7	NA	NA	CASSPRGGRTGYEQYF	TGCGCCAGCAGCCCACGGGGCGGGAGGACAGGTTACGAGCAGTACTTC
15	TRBV2	TRBJ1-1	NA	TRBD1	CASSFYRGGETEAFF	TGTGCCAGCAGTTTTTACAGGGGTGGAGAGACTGAAGCTTTCTTT
15	TRBV5-1	TRBJ1-4	NA	TRBD1	CASSLGQGQNEKLFF	TGCGCCAGCAGCCTCGGACAGGGCCAGAATGAAAAACTGTTTTTT
17	TRBV14	TRBJ2-2	once	TRBD2	CASSRTSLAVGPGELFF	TGTGCCAGCAGCCGTACGTCACTAGCGGTCGGACCCGGGGAGCTGTTTTTT
14	TRBV30	TRBJ1-1	NA	NA	CAWSVRGATTEAFF	TGTGCCTGGAGTGTCCGGGGGGCGACCACTGAAGCTTTCTTT
18	TRBV7-2	TRBJ2-1	NA	TRBD2	CASSLLRGGPPNNNEQFF	TGTGCCAGCAGCTTACTACGGGGAGGGCCTCCAAACAACAATGAGCAGTTCTTC
14	TRBV4-1	TRBJ2-7	NA	TRBD2	CASSYLAGPYEQYF	TGCGCCAGCAGCTACCTAGCGGGTCCCTACGAGCAGTACTTC
16	TRBV7-2	TRBJ2-5	NA	NA	CASSPKSGGVGETQYF	TGTGCCAGCAGCCCGAAGTCGGGGGGCGTCGGAGAGACCCAGTACTTC
14	TRBV29-1	TRBJ2-7	NA	TRBD1	CSVLRADRAYEQYF	TGCAGCGTCCTCCGGGCGGACAGGGCGTACGAGCAGTACTTC
16	TRBV15	TRBJ1-4	NA	NA	CATSEYLFEQGEKLFF	TGTGCCACCAGCGAATATTTGTTTGAGCAGGGGGAAAAACTGTTTTTT
15	TRBV9	TRBJ1-2	NA	TRBD1	CASSPSGQGMHGYTF	TGTGCCAGCAGCCCCTCGGGACAGGGAATGCATGGCTACACCTTC
16	TRBV27	TRBJ2-7	NA	TRBD1	CASSPRTGTGVYEQYF	TGTGCCAGCAGTCCCAGAACCGGGACAGGGGTTTACGAGCAGTACTTC
13	TRBV18	TRBJ2-5	NA	NA	CASSPREGETQYF	TGTGCCAGCTCACCGAGGGAAGGGGAGACCCAGTACTTC
15	TRBV4-3	TRBJ1-5	NA	TRBD1	CASSQEWRGQPPQHF	TGCGCCAGCAGCCAAGAATGGAGGGGGCAGCCGCCCCAGCATTTT
13	TRBV18	TRBJ1-2	NA	NA	CASSQDRTSGYTF	TGTGCCAGCTCCCAAGACAGGACCAGTGGCTACACCTTC
16	TRBV4-3	TRBJ2-7	NA	NA	CASSQVGYQGGYEQYF	TGCGCCAGCAGCCAAGTTGGCTACCAGGGAGGCTACGAGCAGTACTTC
18	TRBV2	TRBJ2-7	NA	NA	CASSGRDLVGRNSYEQYF	TGTGCCAGCTCCGGTAGGGACTTAGTAGGACGAAACTCCTACGAGCAGTACTTC
13	TRBV28	TRBJ1-2	few	NA	CASTLWTDYGYTF	TGTGCCAGCACCCTCTGGACAGACTATGGCTACACCTTC
14	TRBV6-1	TRBJ2-1	once	NA	CASSHRDNDNEQFF	TGTGCCAGCAGTCACCGGGACAACGACAATGAGCAGTTCTTC
16	TRBV5-6	TRBJ1-2	NA	TRBD1	CASSEGTGGGNYGYTF	TGTGCCAGCAGCGAGGGGACAGGGGGCGGTAACTATGGCTACACCTTC